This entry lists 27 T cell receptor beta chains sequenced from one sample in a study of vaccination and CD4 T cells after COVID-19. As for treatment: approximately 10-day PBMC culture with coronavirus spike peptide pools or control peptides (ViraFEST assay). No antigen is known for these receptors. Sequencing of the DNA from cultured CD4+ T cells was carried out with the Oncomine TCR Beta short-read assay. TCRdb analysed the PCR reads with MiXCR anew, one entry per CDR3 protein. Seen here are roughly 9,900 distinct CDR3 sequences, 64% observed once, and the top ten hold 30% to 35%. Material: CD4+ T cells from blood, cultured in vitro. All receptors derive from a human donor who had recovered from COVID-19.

The CDR3 is CASSVDGRNYGYTF. CDR3 sequence (DNA): TGTGCCAGCAGCGTGGATGGCAGAAACTATGGCTACACCTTC. The chain employs TRBV7-9 and TRBJ1-2; D is unclear. Germline CDR1 SEHNR, CDR2 FQNEAQ (reference sequence). The ends were cut back, 5 bases at V and 2 bases at J, with 12 bases in the middle. This CDR3 is 14 amino acids long.

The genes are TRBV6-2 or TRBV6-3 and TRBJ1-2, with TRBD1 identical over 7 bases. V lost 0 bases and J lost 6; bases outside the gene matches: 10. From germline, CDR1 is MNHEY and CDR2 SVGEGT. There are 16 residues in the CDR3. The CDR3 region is CASSYSAGTDRHGYTF. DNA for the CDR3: TGTGCCAGCAGTTACTCGGCCGGGACAGATCGACATGGCTACACCTTC.

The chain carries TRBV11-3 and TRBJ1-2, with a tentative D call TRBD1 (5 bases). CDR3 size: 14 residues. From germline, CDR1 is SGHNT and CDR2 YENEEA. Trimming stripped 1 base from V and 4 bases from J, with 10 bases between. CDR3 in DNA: TGTGCCAGCAGCTTAGCTGGGGGAGTCTATGGCTACACCTTC. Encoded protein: CASSLAGGVYGYTF.

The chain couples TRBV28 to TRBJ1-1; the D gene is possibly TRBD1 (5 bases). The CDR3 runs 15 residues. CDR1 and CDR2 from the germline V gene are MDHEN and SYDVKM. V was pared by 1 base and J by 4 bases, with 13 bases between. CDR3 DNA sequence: TGTGCCAGCAGTTTATCAGGGCTGGGGGGCACTGAAGCTTTCTTT. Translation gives CASSLSGLGGTEAFF.

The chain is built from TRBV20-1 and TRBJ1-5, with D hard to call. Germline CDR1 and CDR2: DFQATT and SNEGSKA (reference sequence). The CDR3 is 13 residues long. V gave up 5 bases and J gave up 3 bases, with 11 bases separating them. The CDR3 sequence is CSAVGRTNQPQHF. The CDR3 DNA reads TGCAGTGCTGTCGGACGGACCAATCAGCCCCAGCATTTT.

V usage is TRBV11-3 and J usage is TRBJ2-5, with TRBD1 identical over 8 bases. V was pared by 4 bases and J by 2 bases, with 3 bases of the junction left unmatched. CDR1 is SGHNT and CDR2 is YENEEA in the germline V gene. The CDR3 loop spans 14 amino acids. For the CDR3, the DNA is TGTGCCAGCAGCTCCCGGGACAGGCAAGAGACCCAGTACTTC. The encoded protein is CASSSRDRQETQYF. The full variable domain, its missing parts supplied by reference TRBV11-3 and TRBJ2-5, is EAGVVQSPRYKIIEKKQPVAFWCNPISGHNTLYWYLQNLGQGPELLIRYENEEAVDDSQLPKDRFSAERLKGVDSTLKIQPAELGDSAVYLCASSSRDRQETQYFGPGTRLLVL.

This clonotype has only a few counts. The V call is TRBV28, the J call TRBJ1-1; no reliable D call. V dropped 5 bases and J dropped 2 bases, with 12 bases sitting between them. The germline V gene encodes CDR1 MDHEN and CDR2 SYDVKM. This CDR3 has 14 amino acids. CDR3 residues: CASSPPSVNTEAFF. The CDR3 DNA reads TGTGCCAGCAGTCCTCCTTCAGTTAACACTGAAGCTTTCTTT.

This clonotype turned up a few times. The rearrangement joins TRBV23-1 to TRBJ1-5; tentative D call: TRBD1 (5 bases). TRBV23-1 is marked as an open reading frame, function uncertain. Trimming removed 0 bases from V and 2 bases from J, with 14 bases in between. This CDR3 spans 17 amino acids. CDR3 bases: TGCGCCAGCAGTCAATCCTCAAGGGTGGGGGGCAATCAGCCCCAGCATTTT. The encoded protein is CASSQSSRVGGNQPQHF.

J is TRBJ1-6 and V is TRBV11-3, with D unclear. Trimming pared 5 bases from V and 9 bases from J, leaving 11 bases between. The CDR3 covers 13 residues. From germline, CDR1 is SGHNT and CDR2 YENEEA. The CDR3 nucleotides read TGTGCCAGCAGCGGAACGGTGGGTTCACCCCTCCACTTT. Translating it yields CASSGTVGSPLHF.

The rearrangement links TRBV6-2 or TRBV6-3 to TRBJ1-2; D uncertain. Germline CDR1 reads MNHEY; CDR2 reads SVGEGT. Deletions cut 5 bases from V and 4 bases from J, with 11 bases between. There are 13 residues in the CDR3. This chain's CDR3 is CASSPSARYGYTF. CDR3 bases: TGTGCCAGCAGTCCCTCGGCTCGCTATGGCTACACCTTC.

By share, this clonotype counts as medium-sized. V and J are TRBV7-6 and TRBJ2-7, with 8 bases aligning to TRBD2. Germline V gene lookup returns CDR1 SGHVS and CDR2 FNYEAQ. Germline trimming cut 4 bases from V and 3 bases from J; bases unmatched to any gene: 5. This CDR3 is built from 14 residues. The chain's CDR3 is CASSSASGGYEQYF. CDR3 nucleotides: TGTGCCAGCAGCTCCGCCAGCGGGGGCTACGAGCAGTACTTC. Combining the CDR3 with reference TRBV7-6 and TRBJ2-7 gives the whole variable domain GAGVSQSPRYKVTKRGQDVALRCDPISGHVSLYWYRQALGQGPEFLTYFNYEAQQDKSGLPNDRFSAERPEGSISTLTIQRTEQRDSAMYRCASSSASGGYEQYFGPGTRLTVT.

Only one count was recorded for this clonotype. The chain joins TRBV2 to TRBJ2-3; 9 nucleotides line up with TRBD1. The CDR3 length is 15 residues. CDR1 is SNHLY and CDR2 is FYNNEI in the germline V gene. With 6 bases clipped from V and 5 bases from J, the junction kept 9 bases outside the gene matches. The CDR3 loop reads CASSVRDRAGDTQYF. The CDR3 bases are TGTGCCAGCAGCGTCCGGGACAGGGCAGGAGATACGCAGTATTTT.

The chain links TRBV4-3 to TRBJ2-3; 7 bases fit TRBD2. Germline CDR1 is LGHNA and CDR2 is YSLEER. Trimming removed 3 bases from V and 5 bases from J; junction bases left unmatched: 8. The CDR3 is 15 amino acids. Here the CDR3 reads CASSHASGRGDTQYF. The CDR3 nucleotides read TGCGCCAGCAGCCATGCTAGCGGCCGCGGAGATACGCAGTATTTT.

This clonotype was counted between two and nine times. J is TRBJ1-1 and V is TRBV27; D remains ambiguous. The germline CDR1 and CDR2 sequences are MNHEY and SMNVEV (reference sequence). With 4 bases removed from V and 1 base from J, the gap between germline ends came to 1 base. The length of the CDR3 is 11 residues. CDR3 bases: TGTGCCAGCAGTTCGAACACTGAAGCTTTCTTT. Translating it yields CASSSNTEAFF.

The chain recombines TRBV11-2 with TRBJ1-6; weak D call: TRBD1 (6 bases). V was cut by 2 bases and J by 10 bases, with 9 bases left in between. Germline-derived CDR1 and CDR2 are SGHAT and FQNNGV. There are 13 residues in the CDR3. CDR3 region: CASSLSGTSPLHF. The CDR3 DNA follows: TGTGCCAGCAGCTTATCAGGGACATCACCCCTCCACTTT. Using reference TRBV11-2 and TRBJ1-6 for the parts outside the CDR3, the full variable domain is EAGVAQSPRYKIIEKRQSVAFWCNPISGHATLYWYQQILGQGPKLLIQFQNNGVVDDSQLPKDRFSAERLKGVDSTLKIQPAKLEDSAVYLCASSLSGTSPLHFGNGTRLTVT.

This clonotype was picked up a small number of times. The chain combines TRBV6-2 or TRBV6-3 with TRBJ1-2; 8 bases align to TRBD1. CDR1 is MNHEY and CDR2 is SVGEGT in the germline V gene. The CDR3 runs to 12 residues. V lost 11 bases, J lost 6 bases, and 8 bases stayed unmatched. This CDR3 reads CAPQGAKDGYTF. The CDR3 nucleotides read TGTGCCCCGCAGGGGGCGAAAGATGGCTACACCTTC.

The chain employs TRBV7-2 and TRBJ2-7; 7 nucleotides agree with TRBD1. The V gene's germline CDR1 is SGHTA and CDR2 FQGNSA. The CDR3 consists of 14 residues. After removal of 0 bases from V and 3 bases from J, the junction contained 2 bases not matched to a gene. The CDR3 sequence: CASSLAQGNYEQYF. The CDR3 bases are TGTGCCAGCAGCTTAGCACAGGGGAACTACGAGCAGTACTTC.

The CDR3 region is CAWSVRPGGNTIYF. As DNA, the CDR3 is TGTGCCTGGAGTGTACGCCCAGGGGGAAACACCATATATTTT. The rearrangement joins TRBV30 to TRBJ1-3, with a tentative D call TRBD1 (5 bases). Germline assignment: CDR1 GTSNPN and CDR2 SVGIG (reference sequence). V shed 0 bases and J shed 4 bases, with 10 bases lying between them. The CDR3 totals 14 residues.

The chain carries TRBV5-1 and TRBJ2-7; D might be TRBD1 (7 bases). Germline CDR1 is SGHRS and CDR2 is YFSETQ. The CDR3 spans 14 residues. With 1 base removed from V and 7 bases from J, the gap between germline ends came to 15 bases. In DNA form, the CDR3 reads TGCGCCAGCAGCTTGCAGGGGGACTCTGGGGAGCAGTACTTC. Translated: CASSLQGDSGEQYF.

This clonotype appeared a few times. This chain's CDR3 is CASSPNLKAEAFF. The CDR3 DNA reads TGCGCCAGCAGTCCCAATTTAAAAGCTGAAGCTTTCTTT. The chain has TRBV10-1 and TRBJ1-1; D ambiguous. Trimming stripped 5 bases from V and 6 bases from J, with 13 bases between. Germline loops: CDR1 WNHNN, CDR2 SYGVQD (reference sequence). The CDR3 is made up of 13 amino acids.

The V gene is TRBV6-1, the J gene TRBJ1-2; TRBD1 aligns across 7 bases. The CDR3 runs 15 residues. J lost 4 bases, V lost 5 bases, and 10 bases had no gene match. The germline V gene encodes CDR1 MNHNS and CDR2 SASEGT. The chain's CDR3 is CASSLRHRGGYGYTF. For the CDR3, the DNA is TGTGCCAGCAGTCTAAGGCACAGGGGAGGCTATGGCTACACCTTC.

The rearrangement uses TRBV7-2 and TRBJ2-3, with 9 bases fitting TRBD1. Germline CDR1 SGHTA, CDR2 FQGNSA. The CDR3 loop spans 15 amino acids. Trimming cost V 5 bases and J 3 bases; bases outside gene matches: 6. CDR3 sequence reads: CASSTTGGVTDTQYF. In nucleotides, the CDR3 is TGTGCCAGCAGCACAACAGGGGGCGTGACAGATACGCAGTATTTT.

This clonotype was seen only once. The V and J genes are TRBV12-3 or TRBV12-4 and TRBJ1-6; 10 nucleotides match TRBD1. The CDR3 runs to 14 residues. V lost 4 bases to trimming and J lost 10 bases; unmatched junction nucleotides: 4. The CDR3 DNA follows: TGTGCCAGCAGTTCGGGACAGGGGCGGTCACCCCTCCACTTT. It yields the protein CASSSGQGRSPLHF.

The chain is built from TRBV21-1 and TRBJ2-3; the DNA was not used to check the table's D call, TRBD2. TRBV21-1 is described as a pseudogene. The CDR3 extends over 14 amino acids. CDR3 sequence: CAGRVTVGTDTQYF. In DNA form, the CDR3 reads TGTGCCGGTCGGGTGACAGTTGGGACTGATACGCAGTATTTT.

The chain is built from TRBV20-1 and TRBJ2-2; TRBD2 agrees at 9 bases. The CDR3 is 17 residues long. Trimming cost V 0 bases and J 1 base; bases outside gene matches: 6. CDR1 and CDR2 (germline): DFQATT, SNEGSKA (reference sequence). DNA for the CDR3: TGCAGTGCTAGAGATTGGTCAGCGGGGGGGAACACCGGGGAGCTGTTTTTT. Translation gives CSARDWSAGGNTGELFF.

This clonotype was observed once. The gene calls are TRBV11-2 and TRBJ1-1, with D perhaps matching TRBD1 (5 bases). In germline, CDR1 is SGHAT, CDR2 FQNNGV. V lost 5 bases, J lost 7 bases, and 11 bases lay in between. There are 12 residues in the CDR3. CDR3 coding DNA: TGTGCCAGCAGCCTCACAGGAGGTGAAGCTTTCTTT. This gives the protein CASSLTGGEAFF.

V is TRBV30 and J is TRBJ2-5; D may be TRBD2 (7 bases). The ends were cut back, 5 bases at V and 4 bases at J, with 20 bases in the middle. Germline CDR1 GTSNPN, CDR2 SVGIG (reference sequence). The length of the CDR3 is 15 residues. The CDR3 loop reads CAWEVGLGGRETQYF. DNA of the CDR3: TGTGCCTGGGAGGTGGGGCTCGGGGGGCGAGAGACCCAGTACTTC.